This TCR beta chain was identified in a study of T cell clonality in common variable immunodeficiency. Overall study results and limits: Authors noted CVID clonality's cause needs subpopulation repertoire sequencing. CVID subjects shared fewer TCRbeta clones than healthy controls did.

The CDR3 extends over 12 amino acids. From germline, CDR1 is DFQATT and CDR2 SNEGSKA (reference sequence). The trim removed 7 bases at V and 7 bases at J, leaving 3 bases unmatched. Control and CVID samples contributed equal amounts of genomic DNA. TCRdb's copy holds only in-frame clones and misses some; the assay was immunoSEQ multiplex PCR. The record shows roughly 34,000 clones for this sample, with no singletons present. Blood samples were heparinized, about 4.5 to 9 ml per donor. Many counts were recorded for this clone. Its antigen is unknown. The CDR3 end lies 3 residues beyond the end of the read and is filled in from the germline J gene.

The source is a person between 18 and 70 years old in good health. The chain employs TRBV20-1 and TRBJ2-1; 11 positions agree with TRBD2. The sequenced sample consisted of peripheral blood mononuclear cells. The sequenced CDR3 bases are TGCAGTGGGGGACTAGCGGCGAATGAG. Protein product: CSGGLAANE. The full CDR3 sequence reads CSGGLAANEQFF.